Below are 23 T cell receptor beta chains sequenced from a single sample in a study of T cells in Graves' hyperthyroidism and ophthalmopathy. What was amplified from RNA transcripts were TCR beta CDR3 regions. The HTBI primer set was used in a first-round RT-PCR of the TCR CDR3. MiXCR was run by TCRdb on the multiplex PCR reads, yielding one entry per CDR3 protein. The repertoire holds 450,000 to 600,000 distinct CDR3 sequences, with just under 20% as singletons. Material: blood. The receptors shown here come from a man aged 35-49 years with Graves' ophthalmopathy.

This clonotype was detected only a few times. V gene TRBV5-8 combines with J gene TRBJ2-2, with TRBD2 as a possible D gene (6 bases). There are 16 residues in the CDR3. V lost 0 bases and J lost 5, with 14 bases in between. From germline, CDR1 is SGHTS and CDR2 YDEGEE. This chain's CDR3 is CASSLVGTGRTGELFF. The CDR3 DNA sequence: TGTGCCAGCAGCTTGGTCGGGACGGGGAGGACCGGGGAGCTGTTTTTT.

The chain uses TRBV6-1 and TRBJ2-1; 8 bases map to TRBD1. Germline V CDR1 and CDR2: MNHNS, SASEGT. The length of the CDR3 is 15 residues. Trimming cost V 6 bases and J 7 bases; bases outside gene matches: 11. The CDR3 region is CASRASGQAGNEQFF. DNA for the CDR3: TGTGCCAGCAGAGCCTCGGGACAGGCGGGGAATGAGCAGTTCTTC.

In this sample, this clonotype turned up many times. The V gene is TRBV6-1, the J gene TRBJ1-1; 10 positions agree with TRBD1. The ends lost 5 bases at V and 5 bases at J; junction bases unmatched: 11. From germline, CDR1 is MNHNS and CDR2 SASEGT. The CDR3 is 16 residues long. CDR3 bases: TGTGCCAGCAGTCGATCTCCGGGACAGGGGAGAACTGAAGCTTTCTTT. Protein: CASSRSPGQGRTEAFF.

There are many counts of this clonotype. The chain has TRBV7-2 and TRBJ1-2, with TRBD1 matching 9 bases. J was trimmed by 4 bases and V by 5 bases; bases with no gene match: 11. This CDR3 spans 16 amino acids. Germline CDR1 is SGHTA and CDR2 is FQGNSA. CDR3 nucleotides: TGTGCCAGCAGCCGGGGGGGGACAGGGAAGGCCTATGGCTACACCTTC. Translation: CASSRGGTGKAYGYTF.

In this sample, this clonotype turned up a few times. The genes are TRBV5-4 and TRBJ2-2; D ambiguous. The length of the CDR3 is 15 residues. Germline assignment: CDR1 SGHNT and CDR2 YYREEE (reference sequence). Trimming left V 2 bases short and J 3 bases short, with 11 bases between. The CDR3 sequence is CASSFSRAYTGELFF. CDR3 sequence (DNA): TGTGCCAGCAGCTTTTCTAGGGCCTACACCGGGGAGCTGTTTTTT.

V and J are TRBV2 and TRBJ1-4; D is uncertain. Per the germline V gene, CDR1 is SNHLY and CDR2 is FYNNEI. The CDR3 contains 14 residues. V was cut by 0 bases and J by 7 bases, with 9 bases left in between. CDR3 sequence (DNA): TGTGCCAGCAGTGAAGCCGGGTGGAGTGAAAAACTGTTTTTT. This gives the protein CASSEAGWSEKLFF. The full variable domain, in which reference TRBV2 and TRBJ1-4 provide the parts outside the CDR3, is EPEVTQTPSHQVTQMGQEVILRCVPISNHLYFYWYRQILGQKVEFLVSFYNNEISEKSEIFDDQFSVERPDGSNFTLKIRSTKLEDSAMYFCASSEAGWSEKLFFGSGTQLSVL.

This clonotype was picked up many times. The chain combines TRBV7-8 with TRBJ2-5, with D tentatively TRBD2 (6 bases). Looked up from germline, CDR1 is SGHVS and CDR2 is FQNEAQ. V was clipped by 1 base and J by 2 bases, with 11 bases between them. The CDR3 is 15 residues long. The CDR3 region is CASSLVSGRQETQYF. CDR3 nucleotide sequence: TGTGCCAGCAGCTTAGTTTCGGGGAGGCAAGAGACCCAGTACTTC.

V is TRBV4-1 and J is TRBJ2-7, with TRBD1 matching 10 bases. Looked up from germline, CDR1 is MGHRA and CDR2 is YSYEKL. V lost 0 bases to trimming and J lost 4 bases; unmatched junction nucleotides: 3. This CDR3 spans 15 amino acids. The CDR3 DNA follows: TGCGCCAGCAGCCAAGAAAGGGACAGGGGATACGAGCAGTACTTC. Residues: CASSQERDRGYEQYF.

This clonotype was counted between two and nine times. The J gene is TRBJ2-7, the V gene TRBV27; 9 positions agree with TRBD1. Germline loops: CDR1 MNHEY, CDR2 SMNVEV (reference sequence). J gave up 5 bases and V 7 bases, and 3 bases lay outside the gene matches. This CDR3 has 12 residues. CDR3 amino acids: CASKDRGDEQYF. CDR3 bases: TGTGCCAGCAAGGACAGGGGCGACGAGCAGTACTTC.

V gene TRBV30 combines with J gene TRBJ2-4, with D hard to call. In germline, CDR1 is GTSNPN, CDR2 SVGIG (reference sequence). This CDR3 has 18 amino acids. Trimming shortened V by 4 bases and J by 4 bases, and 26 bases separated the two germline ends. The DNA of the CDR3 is TGTGCCTGGAATATGGGATCGTGGGCTACCGCAGAAAAAAACATTCAGTACTTC. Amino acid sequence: CAWNMGSWATAEKNIQYF.

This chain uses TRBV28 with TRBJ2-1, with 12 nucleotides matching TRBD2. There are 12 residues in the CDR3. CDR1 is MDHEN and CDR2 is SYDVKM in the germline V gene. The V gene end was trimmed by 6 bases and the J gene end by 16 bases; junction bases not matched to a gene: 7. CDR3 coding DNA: TGTGCCAGCAGCCCGCTAGCGGGAGGGCCATTCTTC. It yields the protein CASSPLAGGPFF.

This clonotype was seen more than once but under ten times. CDR3 DNA sequence: TGTGCCAGCAGCTTAGGTAGCAGTGTCGGGACCCAGTACTTC. Its translation: CASSLGSSVGTQYF. The V call is TRBV11-2, the J call TRBJ2-5; D remains unclear. This CDR3 contains 14 residues. From germline, CDR1 is SGHAT and CDR2 FQNNGV. The V end was cut by 1 base, the J end by 7 bases, with 13 bases between.

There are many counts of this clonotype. This CDR3 is CAWSVPGGQETQYF. CDR3 nucleotide sequence: TGTGCCTGGAGTGTACCCGGGGGACAAGAGACCCAGTACTTC. The V gene is TRBV30, the J gene TRBJ2-5; tentatively, D is TRBD2 (6 bases). CDR1 and CDR2 (germline): GTSNPN, SVGIG (reference sequence). The CDR3 totals 14 residues. The V gene lost 0 bases and the J gene lost 2 bases, with 10 bases spanning the gap. Together with reference TRBV30 and TRBJ2-5, the CDR3 gives the full variable domain: SQTIHQWPATLVQPVGSPLSLECTVEGTSNPNLYWYRQAAGRGLQLLFYSVGIGQISSEVPQNLSASRPQDRQFILSSKKLLLSDSGFYLCAWSVPGGQETQYFGPGTRLLVL.

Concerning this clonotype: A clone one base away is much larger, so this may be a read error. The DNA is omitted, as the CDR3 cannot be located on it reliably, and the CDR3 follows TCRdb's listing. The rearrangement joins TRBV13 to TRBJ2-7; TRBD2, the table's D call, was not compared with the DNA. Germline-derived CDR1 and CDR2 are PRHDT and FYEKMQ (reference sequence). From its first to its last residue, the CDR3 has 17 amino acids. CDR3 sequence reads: CASSQTVAGGSSYEQHF.

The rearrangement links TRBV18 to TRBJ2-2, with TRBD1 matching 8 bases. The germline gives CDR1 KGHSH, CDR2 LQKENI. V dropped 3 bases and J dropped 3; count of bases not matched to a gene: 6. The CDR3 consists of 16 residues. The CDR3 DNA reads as TGTGCCAGCTCACCCACCCAGGGGGCCGACACCGGGGAGCTGTTTTTT. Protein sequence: CASSPTQGADTGELFF.

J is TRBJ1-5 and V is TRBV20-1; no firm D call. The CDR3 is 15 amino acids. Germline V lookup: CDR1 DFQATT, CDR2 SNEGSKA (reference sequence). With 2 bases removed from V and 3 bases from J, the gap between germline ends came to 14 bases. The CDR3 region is CSARIGGRDNQPQHF. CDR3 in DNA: TGCAGTGCTAGAATTGGTGGACGCGACAATCAGCCCCAGCATTTT.

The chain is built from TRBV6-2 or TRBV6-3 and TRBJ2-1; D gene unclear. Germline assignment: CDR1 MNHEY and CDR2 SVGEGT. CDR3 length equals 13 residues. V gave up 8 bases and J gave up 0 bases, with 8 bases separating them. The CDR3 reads CASQVSSYNEQFF. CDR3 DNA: TGTGCCAGCCAGGTGAGCTCCTACAATGAGCAGTTCTTC.

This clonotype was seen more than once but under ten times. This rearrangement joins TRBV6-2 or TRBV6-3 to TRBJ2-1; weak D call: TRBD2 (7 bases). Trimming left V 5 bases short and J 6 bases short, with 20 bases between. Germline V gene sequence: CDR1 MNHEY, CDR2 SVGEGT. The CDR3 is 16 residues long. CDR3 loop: CASSRGGRVLSNEQFF. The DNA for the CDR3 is TGTGCCAGCAGTAGGGGGGGTAGGGTTTTGAGCAATGAGCAGTTCTTC.

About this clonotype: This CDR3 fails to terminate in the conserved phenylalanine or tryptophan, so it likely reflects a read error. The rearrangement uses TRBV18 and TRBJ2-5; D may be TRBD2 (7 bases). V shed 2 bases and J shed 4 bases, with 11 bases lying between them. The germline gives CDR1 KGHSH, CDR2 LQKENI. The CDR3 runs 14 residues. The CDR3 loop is CASSPGGARETQYL. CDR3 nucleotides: TGTGCCAGCTCACCAGGGGGGGCGAGAGAGACCCAGTACCTC.

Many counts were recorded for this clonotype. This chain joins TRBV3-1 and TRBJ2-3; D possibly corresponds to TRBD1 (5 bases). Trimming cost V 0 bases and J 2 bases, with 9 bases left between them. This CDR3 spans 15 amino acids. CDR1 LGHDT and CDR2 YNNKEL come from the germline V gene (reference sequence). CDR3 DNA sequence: TGTGCCAGCAGCCAAGAGGGGCGGCCCACAGATACGCAGTATTTT. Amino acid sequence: CASSQEGRPTDTQYF.

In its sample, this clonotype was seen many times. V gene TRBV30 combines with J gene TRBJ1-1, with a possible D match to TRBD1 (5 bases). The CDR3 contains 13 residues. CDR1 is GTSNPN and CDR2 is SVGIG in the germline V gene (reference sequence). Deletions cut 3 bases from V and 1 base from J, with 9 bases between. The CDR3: CAWRRGSNTEAFF. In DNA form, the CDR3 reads TGTGCCTGGAGGCGGGGCTCGAACACTGAAGCTTTCTTT.

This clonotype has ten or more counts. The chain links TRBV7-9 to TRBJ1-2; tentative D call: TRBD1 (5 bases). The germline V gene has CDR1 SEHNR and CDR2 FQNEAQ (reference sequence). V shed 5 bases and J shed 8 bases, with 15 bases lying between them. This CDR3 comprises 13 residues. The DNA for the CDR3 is TGTGCCAGCAGCCCCCTGGGGCGGGAGGGCTACACCTTC. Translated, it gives CASSPLGREGYTF.

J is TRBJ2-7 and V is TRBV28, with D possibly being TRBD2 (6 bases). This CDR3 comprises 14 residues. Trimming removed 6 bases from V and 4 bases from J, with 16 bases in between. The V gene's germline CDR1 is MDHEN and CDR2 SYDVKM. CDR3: CASRPRGSPYEQYF. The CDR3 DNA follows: TGTGCCAGCAGGCCCCGGGGGTCCCCTTACGAGCAGTACTTC.